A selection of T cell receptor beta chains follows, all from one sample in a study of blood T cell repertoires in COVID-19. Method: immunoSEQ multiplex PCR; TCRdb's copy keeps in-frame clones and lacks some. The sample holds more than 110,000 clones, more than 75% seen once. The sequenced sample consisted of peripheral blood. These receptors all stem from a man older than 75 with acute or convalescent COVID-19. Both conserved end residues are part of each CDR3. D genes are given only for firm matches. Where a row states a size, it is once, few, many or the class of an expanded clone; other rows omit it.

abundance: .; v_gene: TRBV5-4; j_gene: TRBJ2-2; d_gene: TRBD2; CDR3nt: TGTGCCAGCATCCGGACTAGCGGGGGCCCCCTCGACACCGGGGAGCTGTTTTTT; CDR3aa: CASIRTSGGPLDTGELFF
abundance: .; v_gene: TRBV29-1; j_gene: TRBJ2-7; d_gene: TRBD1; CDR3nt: TGCAGCGTTTCCGGGACAGGGGGATACGAGCAGTACTTC; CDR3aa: CSVSGTGGYEQYF
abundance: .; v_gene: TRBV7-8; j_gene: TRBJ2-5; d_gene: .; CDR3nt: TGTGCCAGCAGCTTGCTTTCCGGGAGTCAAGAGACCCAGTACTTC; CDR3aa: CASSLLSGSQETQYF
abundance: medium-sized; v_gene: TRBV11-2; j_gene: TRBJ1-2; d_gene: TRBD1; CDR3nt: TGTGCCAGCAACCGGGACAGGCTAAACTATGGCTACACCTTC; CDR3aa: CASNRDRLNYGYTF
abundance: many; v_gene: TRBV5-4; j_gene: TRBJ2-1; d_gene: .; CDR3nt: TGTGCCAGCAGCTTATCGGGGTCGCTCGGCAATGAGCAGTTCTTC; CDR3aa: CASSLSGSLGNEQFF
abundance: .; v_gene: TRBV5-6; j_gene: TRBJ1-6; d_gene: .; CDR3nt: TGTGCCAGCAGCTCCAAAACAACAGGGCCCCGTGTGTATAATTCACCCCTCCACTTT; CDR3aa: CASSSKTTGPRVYNSPLHF
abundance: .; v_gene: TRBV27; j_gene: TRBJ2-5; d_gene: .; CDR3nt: TGTGCCAGCAGTCTCCGACCCAGGGAGACCCAGTACTTC; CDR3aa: CASSLRPRETQYF
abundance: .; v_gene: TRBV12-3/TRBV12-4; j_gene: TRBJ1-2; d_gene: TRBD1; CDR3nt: TGTGCCAGCAGTGACAGGGTTCTTGGCTACACCTTC; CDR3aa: CASSDRVLGYTF
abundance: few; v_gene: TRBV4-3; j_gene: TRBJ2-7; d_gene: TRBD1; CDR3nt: TGCGCCAGCGGTCAATATCACCCCGGTGGACAGGGACCATCCACCTACGAGCAGTACTTC; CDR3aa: CASGQYHPGGQGPSTYEQYF
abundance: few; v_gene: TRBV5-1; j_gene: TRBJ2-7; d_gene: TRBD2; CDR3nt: TGCGCCAGCAGCTTTAACTCGGACCCGGGGGGCTCCTACGAGCAGTACTTC; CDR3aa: CASSFNSDPGGSYEQYF
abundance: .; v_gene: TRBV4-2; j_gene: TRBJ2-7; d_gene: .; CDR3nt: TGTGCCAGCAGCTCAACAGGGACCCGATCCTACGAGCAGTACTTC; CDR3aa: CASSSTGTRSYEQYF
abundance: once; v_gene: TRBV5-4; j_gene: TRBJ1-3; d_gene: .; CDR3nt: TGTGCCAGCAGCTTCTCGGGACTTGGAAACACCATATATTTT; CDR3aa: CASSFSGLGNTIYF
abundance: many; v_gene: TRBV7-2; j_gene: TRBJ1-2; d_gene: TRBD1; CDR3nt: TGTGCCAGCAGCTCCTACGGGACAGGGGGCGATGGCTACACCTTC; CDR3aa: CASSSYGTGGDGYTF
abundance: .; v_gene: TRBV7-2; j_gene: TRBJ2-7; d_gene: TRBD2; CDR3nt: TGTGCCAGCAGCCTTAGCGGGGGAGTCTACGAGCAGTACTTC; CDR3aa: CASSLSGGVYEQYF
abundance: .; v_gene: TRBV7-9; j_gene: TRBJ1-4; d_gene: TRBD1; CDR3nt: TGTGCCAGCAGCTTAGGGGGACAGGGAGAAAAACTGTTTTTT; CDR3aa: CASSLGGQGEKLFF
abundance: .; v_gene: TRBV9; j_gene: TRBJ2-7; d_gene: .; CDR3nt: TGTGCCAGCTTGCCAGCGTTGGACACTATTACGTACGAGCAGTACTTC; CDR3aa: CASLPALDTITYEQYF
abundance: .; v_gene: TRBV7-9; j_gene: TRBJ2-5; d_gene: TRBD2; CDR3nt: TGTGCCAGCAGCTACATCGGGGGGGAAGCACGAGAGACCCAGTACTTC; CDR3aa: CASSYIGGEARETQYF
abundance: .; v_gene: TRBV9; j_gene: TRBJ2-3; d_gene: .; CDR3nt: TGTGCCAGCAGCGCCCCAGGAGATACGCAGTATTTT; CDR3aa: CASSAPGDTQYF
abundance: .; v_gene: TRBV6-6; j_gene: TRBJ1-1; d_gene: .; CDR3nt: TGTGCCAGCAGCCCAACCGGGGTGCCGAAAGCGGCTTTCTTT; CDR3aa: CASSPTGVPKAAFF
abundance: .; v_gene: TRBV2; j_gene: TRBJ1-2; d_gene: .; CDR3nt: TGTGCCAGCAGTGAAGATTCCGACCCAGCGATAACTAACTATGGCTACACCTTC; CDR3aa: CASSEDSDPAITNYGYTF
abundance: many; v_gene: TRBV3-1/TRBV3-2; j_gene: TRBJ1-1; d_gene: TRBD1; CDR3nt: TGTGCCAGCAGCGGACAGGGCGACACTGAAGCTTTCTTT; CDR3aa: CASSGQGDTEAFF
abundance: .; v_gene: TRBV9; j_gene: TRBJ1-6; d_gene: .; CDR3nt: TGTGCCAGCAGTGTTCAAACTGATTCACCCCTCCACTTT; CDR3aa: CASSVQTDSPLHF
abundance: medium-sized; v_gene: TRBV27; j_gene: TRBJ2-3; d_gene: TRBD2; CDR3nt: TGTGCCAGCAGTTTAAAAAAAAGACTAGCGGGGTTCACAGATACGCAGTATTTT; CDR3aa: CASSLKKRLAGFTDTQYF
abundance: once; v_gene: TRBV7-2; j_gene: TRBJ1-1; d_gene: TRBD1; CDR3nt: TGTGCCAGCAGCCCGGGGACAGTTAACACTGAAGCTTTCTTT; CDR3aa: CASSPGTVNTEAFF
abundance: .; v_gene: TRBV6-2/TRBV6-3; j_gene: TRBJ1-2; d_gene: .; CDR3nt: TGTGCCAGCAGTTCCGCCGGGACACTTGGCTACACCTTC; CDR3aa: CASSSAGTLGYTF